The 27 T cell receptor beta chains presented below share a single source sample, sequenced in a study of blood T cell repertoires in COVID-19. Produced via immunoSEQ multiplex PCR; TCRdb's table is partial and in-frame only. In the table there are about 160,000 clones, about 80% of which are singletons. Sample: peripheral blood. These receptors all come from a woman aged 40 to 49 with COVID-19, enrolled during active disease.

A remark on this clone: A read error may be the cause here, since a much bigger clone is one base away. The gene calls are TRBV11-2 and TRBJ2-1; 13 nucleotides align to TRBD2. The germline V gene encodes CDR1 SGHAT and CDR2 FQNNGV. The trim removed 4 bases at V and 6 bases at J, leaving 3 bases unmatched. This CDR3 is built from 15 residues. DNA of the CDR3: TGTGCCAGCAGCTCCGGACTAGCGGGGGCCAATGAGCAGTTCTTC. Translation: CASSSGLAGANEQFF.

This clone was seen just once. J is TRBJ2-5 and V is TRBV27; tentatively, D is TRBD2 (7 bases). Trimming removed 2 bases from V and 4 bases from J, with 14 bases in between. The CDR3 covers 15 residues. Looked up from germline, CDR1 is MNHEY and CDR2 is SMNVEV (reference sequence). The CDR3 DNA follows: TGTGCCAGCAGTTTAGTGGGAGGGGGGGCAGAGACCCAGTACTTC. Translated: CASSLVGGGAETQYF.

The J gene is TRBJ2-2, the V gene TRBV7-9; 7 positions agree with TRBD1. Germline V lookup: CDR1 SEHNR, CDR2 FQNEAQ (reference sequence). Trimming at V came to 5 bases and at J to 6 bases, leaving 3 bases not matched to a gene. This CDR3 is built from 13 residues. The CDR3 loop is CASSLTGPGELFF. CDR3 nucleotide sequence: TGTGCCAGCAGCCTGACAGGGCCCGGGGAGCTGTTTTTT. Based on the CDR3 plus reference TRBV7-9 and TRBJ2-2, the full variable domain is DTGVSQNPRHKITKRGQNVTFRCDPISEHNRLYWYRQTLGQGPEFLTYFQNEAQLEKSRLLSDRFSAERPKGSFSTLEIQRTEQGDSAMYLCASSLTGPGELFFGEGSRLTVL.

CDR3 protein: CAWSAGTLEQFF. The DNA for the CDR3 is TGTGCCTGGAGTGCCGGGACTCTTGAGCAGTTCTTC. The chain employs TRBV30 and TRBJ2-1; possibly TRBD2 for D (6 bases). This CDR3 is 12 amino acids long. Looked up from germline, CDR1 is GTSNPN and CDR2 is SVGIG (reference sequence). With 1 base removed from V and 9 bases from J, the gap between germline ends came to 10 bases. Drawing the rest from reference TRBV30 and TRBJ2-1, the complete variable domain is SQTIHQWPATLVQPVGSPLSLECTVEGTSNPNLYWYRQAAGRGLQLLFYSVGIGQISSEVPQNLSASRPQDRQFILSSKKLLLSDSGFYLCAWSAGTLEQFFGPGTRLTVL.

This sequence joins TRBV6-4 and TRBJ1-1; D gene unclear. With 6 bases removed from V and 5 bases from J, the gap between germline ends came to 19 bases. Per the germline V gene, CDR1 is MRHNA and CDR2 is SNTAGT. The CDR3 has 15 residues. The CDR3 region has the DNA TGTGCCAGCAGGGAGACGGGTAATGGGTTTACTGAAGCTTTCTTT. As protein: CASRETGNGFTEAFF.

The rearrangement uses TRBV19 and TRBJ2-2; 9 bases are shared with TRBD1. V was clipped by 6 bases and J by 1 base; unmatched bases: 3. Germline V gives CDR1 LNHDA, CDR2 SQIVND (reference sequence). The CDR3 sequence is 15 residues long. The CDR3 loop reads CASRLGQGNTGELFF. The DNA for the CDR3 is TGTGCCAGTAGATTGGGACAGGGGAACACCGGGGAGCTGTTTTTT.

The chain uses TRBV6-6 and TRBJ1-4; D unclear. The CDR3 runs 12 residues. The germline V gene has CDR1 MNHNY and CDR2 SVGAGI (reference sequence). V was cut by 8 bases and J by 3 bases, with 7 bases left in between. Here the CDR3 reads CASLGSNEKLFF. CDR3 DNA sequence: TGTGCCAGCCTCGGTTCTAATGAAAAACTGTTTTTT.

The chain carries TRBV2 and TRBJ1-1; D remains unclear. The CDR3 loop spans 13 amino acids. Germline-derived CDR1 and CDR2 are SNHLY and FYNNEI. The V end lost 4 bases, the J end lost 5 bases, and 11 bases lay between the germline ends. This CDR3 is CASSGLLATEAFF. The CDR3 nucleotides read TGTGCCAGCAGTGGGCTCCTAGCAACTGAAGCTTTCTTT.

The rearrangement links TRBV13 to TRBJ1-1; D not certain. Germline V gives CDR1 PRHDT, CDR2 FYEKMQ (reference sequence). The CDR3 loop spans 14 amino acids. The V and J ends lost 2 bases and 1 base respectively, with 8 bases between them. In DNA, the CDR3 is TGTGCCAGCAGCTTAACCCGAGGGAACACTGAAGCTTTCTTT. This encodes CASSLTRGNTEAFF.

CDR3 nucleotides: TGTGCCAGCAGCAGGGAGGGCGCCCCGGTAGGTGAAAAACTGTTTTTT. This gives the protein CASSREGAPVGEKLFF. This sequence joins TRBV9 and TRBJ1-4; D call uncertain. V was trimmed by 4 bases and J by 7 bases, leaving 20 bases between them. The CDR3 is made up of 16 amino acids. Germline V gene lookup returns CDR1 SGDLS and CDR2 YYNGEE.

The chain links TRBV28 to TRBJ1-5, with 7 bases matching TRBD1. The CDR3 loop spans 13 amino acids. After removal of 10 bases from V and 1 base from J, the junction contained 4 bases not matched to a gene. Germline V CDR1 and CDR2: MDHEN, SYDVKM. CDR3 region: CATNRGSNQPQHF. The CDR3 DNA is TGTGCCACCAACAGGGGAAGCAATCAGCCCCAGCATTTT.

This chain uses TRBV7-8 with TRBJ2-1; 9 nucleotides line up with TRBD2. The V segment lost 1 base and the J segment 7 bases; nucleotides outside the gene matches: 11. The CDR3 extends over 17 amino acids. In germline, CDR1 is SGHVS, CDR2 FQNEAQ. The DNA of the CDR3 is TGTGCCAGCAGCTTAGTTCGGTGGGGACTAGCCAGAAATGAGCAGTTCTTC. This gives the protein CASSLVRWGLARNEQFF.

The V gene is TRBV18, the J gene TRBJ2-4; the D is unclear. The CDR3 contains 14 residues. V was pared by 6 bases and J by 0 bases, with 9 bases between. Germline values: CDR1 KGHSH, CDR2 LQKENI. CDR3 DNA sequence: TGTGCCAGCTCCGCCGCGGTAGCCAAAAACATTCAGTACTTC. Its translation: CASSAAVAKNIQYF.

This sequence joins TRBV20-1 and TRBJ2-1; D unresolved. The CDR3 has 13 residues. Germline V lookup: CDR1 DFQATT, CDR2 SNEGSKA (reference sequence). The V end was cut by 4 bases, the J end by 4 bases, with 11 bases between. The DNA for the CDR3 is TGCAGTGCTATTGAGCCTAGGTACAATGAGCAGTTCTTC. Its translation: CSAIEPRYNEQFF.

J is TRBJ1-1 and V is TRBV18; TRBD1 is a possible D gene (6 bases). V lost 3 bases, J lost 1 base, and 15 bases lay in between. The CDR3 totals 16 residues. From germline, CDR1 is KGHSH and CDR2 LQKENI. This CDR3 is CASSPRPGGRNTEAFF. Written as DNA, the CDR3 is TGTGCCAGCTCACCGCGACCGGGGGGGCGGAACACTGAAGCTTTCTTT.

CDR3 nucleotides: TGTGCCATCAGTCCTGGCCAAATACCAACCTATGGCTACACCTTC. The encoded protein is CAISPGQIPTYGYTF. V gene TRBV10-3 combines with J gene TRBJ1-2, with no clear D. The CDR3 sequence is 15 residues long. Per germline, CDR1 ENHRY and CDR2 SYGVKD. Trimming pared 5 bases from V and 4 bases from J, leaving 17 bases between.

In this sample, this clone turned up once. The chain carries TRBV24-1 and TRBJ2-1, with D perhaps matching TRBD1 (6 bases). Germline-derived CDR1 and CDR2 are KGHDR and SFDVKD. The V end lost 4 bases, the J end lost 8 bases, and 14 bases lay between the germline ends. This CDR3 region has 14 residues. The CDR3 sequence is CATSDPDSRDEQFF. The CDR3, as DNA: TGTGCCACCAGTGACCCGGACAGTAGAGATGAGCAGTTCTTC.

The chain links TRBV19 to TRBJ1-3; unclear D gene. Germline CDR1 reads LNHDA; CDR2 reads SQIVND (reference sequence). The CDR3 extends over 15 amino acids. V lost 8 bases and J 3 bases, leaving 17 bases between the germline ends. The CDR3 nucleotides are TGTGCCAGTGATGCCCCGGGCCGGGGTGGAAACACCATATATTTT. This sequence encodes CASDAPGRGGNTIYF. Full variable domain (missing parts from reference TRBV19 and TRBJ1-3): DGGITQSPKYLFRKEGQNVTLSCEQNLNHDAMYWYRQDPGQGLRLIYYSQIVNDFQKGDIAEGYSVSREKKESFPLTVTSAQKNPTAFYLCASDAPGRGGNTIYFGEGSWLTVV.

The table lists this clone with a few counts. CDR3 bases: TGTGCTAGTGGTTTACCCAGCGGGTCTAGCACAGATACGCAGTATTTT. Translated: CASGLPSGSSTDTQYF. The rearrangement uses TRBV12-5 and TRBJ2-3; possibly TRBD2 for D (6 bases). The CDR3 covers 16 residues. Per germline, CDR1 LGHNT and CDR2 FRNRAP. Trimming took 3 bases from V and 0 from J, leaving 13 bases between them.

V usage is TRBV7-3 and J usage is TRBJ2-3; 9 positions match TRBD1. Trimming took 3 bases from V and 4 from J; bases not matched to a gene: 11. The CDR3 contains 17 residues. CDR1 is SGHTA and CDR2 is FQGTGA in the germline V gene. CDR3 sequence (DNA): TGTGCCAGCAGCTTGGCGTCTTCGGGACAGGGTGCAGATACGCAGTATTTT. Translated, it gives CASSLASSGQGADTQYF.

V is TRBV7-3 and J is TRBJ1-1, with D perhaps TRBD1 (5 bases). The CDR3 length is 13 residues. CDR1 and CDR2 from the germline V gene are SGHTA and FQGTGA. Trimming cost V 0 bases and J 10 bases, with 12 bases left between them. CDR3 nucleotides: TGTGCCAGCAGCTTAACAGGGGATCAGGCAGCTTTCTTT. Protein sequence: CASSLTGDQAAFF.

The rearrangement links TRBV7-9 to TRBJ2-2; no definite D call. The germline gives CDR1 SEHNR, CDR2 FQNEAQ (reference sequence). This CDR3 comprises 11 residues. Between the trimmed V and J ends, which lost 5 bases and 7 bases, there was a span of 5 bases. The DNA of the CDR3 is TGTGCCAGCAGCCCCCACGGGGAGCTGTTTTTT. This gives the protein CASSPHGELFF.

This rearrangement joins TRBV28 to TRBJ2-2; TRBD1 might be the D (7 bases). The germline CDR1 and CDR2 sequences are MDHEN and SYDVKM. The CDR3 runs to 13 residues. Deletions cut 6 bases from V and 6 bases from J, with 11 bases between. The CDR3 DNA follows: TGTGCCAGCAGGCAGGGGGGCGCCGGGGAGCTGTTTTTT. It codes for CASRQGGAGELFF.

This rearrangement joins TRBV18 to TRBJ2-2; tentatively, D is TRBD2 (5 bases). The germline V and J ends were trimmed by 4 bases and 7 bases, with 7 bases remaining between them. Per the germline V gene, CDR1 is KGHSH and CDR2 is LQKENI. The CDR3 contains 12 residues. The CDR3 protein is CASSQRVGELFF. CDR3 sequence (DNA): TGTGCCAGCTCACAGAGGGTCGGGGAGCTGTTTTTT.

This clone was picked up one time. The genes are TRBV20-1 and TRBJ1-6; 7 nucleotides agree with TRBD1. CDR1 DFQATT and CDR2 SNEGSKA come from the germline V gene (reference sequence). After removal of 6 bases from V and 10 bases from J, the junction contained 15 bases not matched to a gene. CDR3 length: 15 amino acids. CDR3 protein: CSASRTGAEGSPLHF. CDR3 DNA sequence: TGCAGTGCGAGTAGGACAGGAGCTGAGGGGTCACCCCTCCACTTT.

Written as DNA, the CDR3 is TGTGCCAGCAGCCAAGATAGATGGACTCTCAGTGAGCAGTTCTTC. Protein product: CASSQDRWTLSEQFF. This chain joins TRBV3-1 (or the pseudogene TRBV3-2) and TRBJ2-1; tentatively, D is TRBD2 (5 bases). Trimming removed 0 bases from V and 9 bases from J, with 15 bases in between. The V gene's germline CDR1 is LGHDT and CDR2 YNNKEL (reference sequence). This CDR3 spans 15 amino acids.

V and J are TRBV4-2 and TRBJ2-1; 13 nucleotides match TRBD2. CDR1 is LGHNA, CDR2 YNFKEQ, per germline. CDR3 length: 17 amino acids. V was clipped by 3 bases and J by 3 bases; unmatched bases: 5. The DNA of the CDR3 is TGTGCCAGCAGCCAGTGGACTAGCGGGAGTCTCTACAATGAGCAGTTCTTC. It is translated as CASSQWTSGSLYNEQFF.